This TCR beta chain was identified in a study of T cells in localized non-small cell lung cancer. The protocol was immunoSEQ multiplex PCR, while the TCRdb copy is restricted to in-frame clones and leaves out a portion. There are over 40,000 clones in the sample; over 80% occur only once, and about 15% lies in the top ten. J lost 3 bases, V lost 6 bases, and 19 bases had no gene match. The CDR3 has 19 amino acids. Germline CDR1 and CDR2: MDHEN and SYDVKM. Sequences were derived from peripheral blood mononuclear cells, sampled before any cancer treatment. This clonotype was obtained from a man aged 35-75 years with stage III lung adenocarcinoma. The chain uses TRBV28 and TRBJ1-5; 8 bases agree with TRBD1. The CDR3 spells CASRPGQGPSIYINQPQHF. In DNA, the CDR3 is TGTGCCAGCAGACCCGGACAGGGCCCCTCCATATATATCAATCAGCCCCAGCATTTT.